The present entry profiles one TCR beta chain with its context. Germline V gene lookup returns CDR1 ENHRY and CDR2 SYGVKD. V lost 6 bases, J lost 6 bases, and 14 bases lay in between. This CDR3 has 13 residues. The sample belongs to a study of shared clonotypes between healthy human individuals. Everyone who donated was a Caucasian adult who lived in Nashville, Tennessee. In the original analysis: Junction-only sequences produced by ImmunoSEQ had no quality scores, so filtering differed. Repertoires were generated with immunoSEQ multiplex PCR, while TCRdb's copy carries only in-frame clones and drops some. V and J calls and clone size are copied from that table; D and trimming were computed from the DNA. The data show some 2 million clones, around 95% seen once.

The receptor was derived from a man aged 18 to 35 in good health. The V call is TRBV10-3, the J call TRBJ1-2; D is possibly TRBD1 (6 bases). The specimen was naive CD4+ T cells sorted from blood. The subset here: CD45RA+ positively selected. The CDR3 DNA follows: TGTGCCATCAGCCGAAACGAGGGGGATGGCTACACCTTC. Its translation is CAISRNEGDGYTF.